This T cell receptor beta chain came from a study of blood T cell repertoires in COVID-19 (dated by TCRdb to 2019 to 2021). With regard to the full study: Samples from collaborators originated in the United States, Italy and Spain and spanned both the acute and convalescent phases of COVID-19. Nearly every sample came with metadata listing a de-identified subject ID, COVID-19 status, age in years and sex. HLA class I and class II types, where available, came from metadata supplied by the sample provider rather than from assay-based typing. Subjects who had been exposed to COVID-19, were actively infected with it, or had recovered from it provided the deeply sampled blood TCRbeta repertoires that made up the dataset. The repertoires were released in a freely available public database intended as a resource for research on the immune response to SARS-CoV-2. The material from the prospective study consisted of cDNA or gDNA derived from T cells, B-cell-depleted T cells, or PBMCs. Samples came from the ongoing ImmuneRACE study (first 160 participants) plus 1,254 subjects from 6 global collaborators.

Collaborating institutions collected whole blood in K2EDTA tubes following their own protocols. For TCRbeta analysis, collaborators shipped samples as frozen whole blood, isolated PBMCs, or DNA extracted from either of those sample types. To note about this clone: This clone's antigen is unknown. Nothing much larger sits one base from this clone, and base qualities are not available.

According to the germline V gene (reference sequence), CDR1 reads MNHNY and CDR2 reads SVGAGI. The junction carries 12 bases between V and J, which are trimmed by 6 bases and 0 bases respectively. Including cysteine and phenylalanine, the CDR3 has 15 amino acids. Only the CDR3 part of the read is kept: 45 bases, read in frame from the first base. The immunoSEQ Assay, a bias-controlled multiplex PCR, was used to amplify TCRbeta CDR3 regions from genomic DNA. The study's own analysis went as follows. Nucleated cell counts per sample were estimated from amplification of reference gene primers within the assay. Sequence reads were collapsed and filtered to measure the absolute abundance of every unique TCRbeta CDR3 rearrangement. For each sample, productive Simpson clonality was calculated as the square root of Simpson's diversity index across productive rearrangements. Held by TCRdb, this immuneACCESS table contains in-frame sequences only and omits some clones. Under half of the omission traces to an unresolved V gene where checked; the cause of the rest is unknown. The V and J calls and clone size come from that table; D and trimming were worked out from the DNA. The sample data list about 170,000 clones, and around 84% of these were observed just once. The top ten clonotypes cover roughly 7% of the sample.

Study-wide findings and limitations: The amount of clinical and demographic metadata varied by source and participant and was provided uncurated.

The receptor was isolated from a middle-aged man with active or convalescent COVID-19. The sample taken for sequencing was peripheral blood. The rearrangement combines TRBV6-6 with TRBJ1-3; the D segment cannot be called with confidence. The bases are TGTGCCAGCAGCCGCATACGGGACTCTGGAAACACCATATATTTT. The encoded protein is CASSRIRDSGNTIYF.